The rows below give T cell receptor beta chains drawn from one sample of a study of cytomegalovirus exposure and HLA in healthy donors. The assay was immunoSEQ multiplex PCR, and TCRdb's table has in-frame clones only and misses some. The top ten clones hold 1% to 1.5% of a sample with under 150,000 clones, 65% to 90% of them seen once. The sequenced material came from PBMCs. The receptors shown here come from a girl aged 2 to 9 in good health and CMV-seronegative. The CDR3 runs from the conserved cysteine through the conserved F or W. Each record gives: V gene, D gene, J gene, clone size, CDR3 protein, CDR3 DNA. The D gene is left open where the match is weak. The size entry is marked missing in some rows and otherwise reads once, few, many or a size class.

TRBV7-9,.,TRBJ2-3,.,CASSLNAGGTDTQYF,TGTGCCAGCAGCTTAAACGCAGGGGGCACAGATACGCAGTATTTT
TRBV5-4,TRBD1,TRBJ1-1,.,CASSRTGGGRTEAFF,TGTGCCAGCAGCAGGACAGGGGGTGGAAGGACTGAAGCTTTCTTT
TRBV6-5,TRBD2,TRBJ2-1,.,CASSYGRGGHNEQFF,TGTGCCAGCAGTTACGGGCGGGGGGGACACAATGAGCAGTTCTTC
TRBV7-9,.,TRBJ1-4,.,CASSSLQGEKLFF,TGTGCCAGCAGCTCGCTACAGGGAGAAAAACTGTTTTTT
TRBV9,TRBD1,TRBJ2-2,.,CASSVEESLTGWTGELFF,TGTGCCAGCAGCGTAGAGGAGTCGCTGACAGGGTGGACCGGGGAGCTGTTTTTT
TRBV9,.,TRBJ2-5,few,CASSENPHVPRETQYF,TGTGCCAGCAGTGAAAACCCGCACGTACCGCGAGAGACCCAGTACTTC
TRBV5-4,.,TRBJ1-1,.,CASSLPGDEAFF,TGTGCCAGCAGCTTGCCTGGAGACGAAGCTTTCTTT
TRBV7-2,TRBD2,TRBJ2-3,.,CASSSNPSGGATDTQYF,TGTGCCAGCAGCTCAAATCCTAGCGGGGGGGCAACAGATACGCAGTATTTT
TRBV18,.,TRBJ2-3,.,CASSPGTGTDTQYF,TGTGCCAGCTCACCAGGGACTGGCACAGATACGCAGTATTTT
TRBV23-1,TRBD1,TRBJ2-7,.,CASSHTRDRGVHEQYF,TGCGCCAGCAGTCATACCCGGGACAGGGGAGTCCACGAGCAGTACTTC
TRBV28,.,TRBJ1-3,.,CASSYGQGGGNTIYF,TGTGCCAGCAGTTACGGGCAGGGTGGTGGAAACACCATATATTTT
TRBV5-1,.,TRBJ1-1,.,CASRPTYGGAWDTEAFF,TGCGCCAGCAGACCAACTTACGGCGGGGCTTGGGACACTGAAGCTTTCTTT
TRBV27,TRBD1,TRBJ2-3,.,CASSSPFRDRADTQYF,TGTGCCAGCAGTTCACCATTTCGGGACAGGGCAGATACGCAGTATTTT
TRBV18,TRBD2,TRBJ2-3,.,CASSPRISGSSTDTQYF,TGTGCCAGCTCACCACGGATTAGCGGGTCTAGCACAGATACGCAGTATTTT
TRBV6-4,.,TRBJ2-1,.,CASSDSIVQGSSPTSYNEQFF,TGTGCCAGCAGTGACTCGATCGTTCAGGGGTCAAGTCCAACCTCCTACAATGAGCAGTTCTTC
TRBV7-9,TRBD2,TRBJ2-7,once,CASGWTRGEQYF,TGTGCCAGCGGATGGACTAGAGGCGAGCAGTACTTC
TRBV19,TRBD1,TRBJ2-3,once,CASSTGTGRSTDTQYF,TGTGCCAGTAGTACCGGGACAGGCCGGAGCACAGATACGCAGTATTTT
TRBV4-2,TRBD2,TRBJ2-5,.,CASSRKAGFGETQYF,TGTGCCAGCAGCCGAAAAGCGGGATTCGGGGAGACCCAGTACTTC
TRBV9,TRBD1,TRBJ2-5,.,CASSPGQGSTETQYF,TGTGCCAGCAGCCCAGGACAGGGAAGTACGGAGACCCAGTACTTC
TRBV2,.,TRBJ2-7,.,CASKGLQTYEQYF,TGTGCCAGCAAAGGACTCCAGACCTACGAGCAGTACTTC
TRBV25-1,.,TRBJ2-2,.,CASRGATNTGELFF,TGTGCCAGCAGGGGCGCTACGAACACCGGGGAGCTGTTTTTT
TRBV6-4,TRBD2,TRBJ2-3,.,CASSDYAGGADTQYF,TGTGCCAGCAGTGACTACGCCGGGGGGGCAGATACGCAGTATTTT
TRBV19,TRBD2,TRBJ2-1,few,CASSSDRAGGYNEQFF,TGTGCCAGTAGTTCCGATCGAGCGGGAGGATACAATGAGCAGTTCTTC
TRBV4-1,TRBD2,TRBJ2-1,.,CASSHLGLVGNEQFF,TGCGCCAGCAGCCACCTCGGACTAGTGGGGAATGAGCAGTTCTTC
TRBV6-5,.,TRBJ2-7,once,CASSAGLKPYEQYF,TGTGCCAGCAGTGCGGGACTTAAGCCCTACGAGCAGTACTTC
TRBV19,.,TRBJ2-7,.,CASIPSPTLSRAYEQYF,TGTGCCAGTATCCCTAGCCCCACCCTGTCGAGGGCCTACGAGCAGTACTTC
TRBV28,TRBD1,TRBJ1-2,.,CASSLQGKGYTF,TGTGCCAGCAGCTTACAGGGGAAAGGCTACACCTTC
TRBV27,.,TRBJ2-7,.,CASSLAQENYEQYF,TGTGCCAGCAGTTTAGCACAGGAAAACTACGAGCAGTACTTC
TRBV28,TRBD2,TRBJ2-2,few,CASRRGLAGANTGELFF,TGTGCCAGCAGACGAGGACTAGCGGGAGCGAACACCGGGGAGCTGTTTTTT
TRBV11-3,.,TRBJ2-1,.,CASSLSPGGGAEQFF,TGTGCCAGCAGCTTATCCCCGGGAGGGGGCGCGGAGCAGTTCTTC
TRBV5-1,TRBD2,TRBJ2-2,.,CASSSPAGVANAPGTGELFF,TGCGCCAGCAGCTCCCCCGCGGGAGTGGCCAATGCCCCTGGCACCGGGGAGCTGTTTTTT
TRBV29-1,.,TRBJ2-7,.,CSASNTGAYEQYF,TGCAGCGCTTCCAATACAGGAGCCTACGAGCAGTACTTC
TRBV5-1,TRBD2,TRBJ2-2,.,CASSLPKVRLAENTGELFF,TGCGCCAGCAGCTTGCCAAAAGTTAGACTAGCGGAAAACACCGGGGAGCTGTTTTTT
TRBV2,.,TRBJ2-2,once,CASRPIGNTGELFF,TGTGCCAGCAGACCTATCGGGAACACCGGGGAGCTGTTTTTT
TRBV11-2,.,TRBJ2-7,.,CASSLPSRSEQYF,TGTGCCAGCAGCTTACCTAGTAGGTCTGAGCAGTACTTC
TRBV19,.,TRBJ1-3,.,CASSISDFPGNTIYF,TGTGCCAGTAGTATCTCAGATTTCCCTGGAAACACCATATATTTT
TRBV9,TRBD1,TRBJ1-4,.,CASSVVPVGTGGDIAENEKLFF,TGTGCCAGCAGCGTAGTCCCGGTTGGGACAGGTGGGGACATAGCAGAAAATGAAAAACTGTTTTTT
TRBV7-2,TRBD2,TRBJ2-5,.,CASSAQREGLKETQYF,TGTGCCAGCAGCGCTCAGCGGGAGGGGTTAAAAGAGACCCAGTACTTC
TRBV4-3,TRBD1,TRBJ2-7,.,CASSQARQGAREQYF,TGCGCCAGCAGCCAAGCTAGACAGGGGGCGCGCGAGCAGTACTTC
TRBV27,TRBD1,TRBJ1-1,.,CASRSTTRTGRNTEAFF,TGTGCCAGCAGATCCACGACCCGGACAGGGAGGAACACTGAAGCTTTCTTT
TRBV6-1,TRBD1,TRBJ1-6,.,CASSEAPGQFRSPLHF,TGTGCCAGCAGTGAAGCCCCGGGACAGTTTAGGTCACCCCTCCACTTT
TRBV28,TRBD1,TRBJ2-7,.,CASSSDRVKRYEQYF,TGTGCCAGCAGTTCGGACAGGGTGAAACGCTACGAGCAGTACTTC
TRBV25-1,.,TRBJ2-3,.,CASSEKLVGGHSTQYF,TGTGCCAGCAGTGAAAAGCTAGTGGGCGGGCACAGTACGCAGTATTTT
TRBV5-6,.,TRBJ1-2,.,CASSSYIQGSYGYTF,TGTGCCAGCAGCTCCTATATACAGGGAAGCTATGGCTACACCTTC
TRBV4-1,TRBD2,TRBJ2-1,.,CASSQVAGLAFNEQFF,TGCGCCAGCAGCCAAGTTGCCGGACTAGCGTTTAATGAGCAGTTCTTC
TRBV28,TRBD1,TRBJ1-1,once,CASAEDRGLNTEAFF,TGTGCCAGCGCCGAGGACAGGGGGCTTAACACTGAAGCTTTCTTT
TRBV6-5,TRBD1,TRBJ1-5,.,CASSTGQLYQPQHF,TGTGCCAGCAGTACGGGACAGCTTTATCAGCCCCAGCATTTT
TRBV19,.,TRBJ2-7,.,CASTSCEQYF,TGTGCCAGTACTAGCTGCGAGCAGTACTTC
TRBV25-1,TRBD1,TRBJ2-7,.,CASSAGMGETGPANEQYF,TGTGCCAGCAGTGCGGGAATGGGGGAGACAGGGCCAGCTAACGAGCAGTACTTC
TRBV23-1,.,TRBJ1-2,.,CASSQSGNRAPYGYTF,TGCGCCAGCAGTCAATCGGGTAACAGGGCTCCCTATGGCTACACCTTC